The clone carrying this T cell receptor beta chain was found once. Germline V gene data show CDR1 as MDHEN and CDR2 as SYDVKM. The ends lost 8 bases at V and 6 bases at J; junction bases unmatched: 11. This CDR3 is 15 amino acids long. This entry is derived from a study of blood T cell repertoires in COVID-19. Study details: Whether acute or convalescent, the COVID-19 samples came from the United States, Italy and Spain.

The protocol was immunoSEQ multiplex PCR, while the TCRdb copy is restricted to in-frame clones and leaves out a portion. The table has about 93,000 clones, roughly 85% seen once. The sequenced sample was peripheral blood. This clonotype originated in a human donor in a cohort sampled during active COVID-19. V gene TRBV28 combines with J gene TRBJ2-7; 12 bases are a match to TRBD2. This chain's CDR3 is CASGPRLAGVSEQYF. CDR3 nucleotides: TGTGCCAGCGGGCCACGACTAGCGGGAGTCAGCGAGCAGTACTTC.